Shown below are 26 T cell receptor beta chains from a single sample sequenced in a study of blood T cell repertoires in COVID-19. The protocol was immunoSEQ multiplex PCR, while the TCRdb copy is restricted to in-frame clones and leaves out a portion. The sample records 250,000 to 350,000 clones, around 87% being singletons. The sequenced sample consisted of PBMCs or T cells enriched from blood (not recorded which). These receptors all come from a woman aged 25 to 39 who had recovered from COVID-19.

This chain links TRBV5-1 with TRBJ2-1; the D is unclear. CDR1 is SGHRS, CDR2 YFSETQ, per germline. Trimming pared 4 bases from V and 8 bases from J, leaving 10 bases between. CDR3 length: 12 residues. The CDR3 sequence is CASSQVVHEQFF. Written as DNA, the CDR3 is TGCGCCAGCAGCCAGGTAGTCCATGAGCAGTTCTTC. Complete variable domain (other parts from reference TRBV5-1 and TRBJ2-1): KAGVTQTPRYLIKTRGQQVTLSCSPISGHRSVSWYQQTPGQGLQFLFEYFSETQRNKGNFPGRFSGRQFSNSRSEMNVSTLELGDSALYLCASSQVVHEQFFGPGTRLTVL.

This sequence joins TRBV12-5 and TRBJ1-4, with TRBD1 as a possible D gene (5 bases). This CDR3 spans 17 amino acids. Trimming took off 2 bases at V and 4 bases at J, with 17 bases between the two ends. Germline CDR1 is LGHNT and CDR2 is FRNRAP. CDR3 region: CASGLPKIGGYNEKLFF. For the CDR3, the DNA is TGTGCTAGTGGTTTGCCCAAAATCGGGGGGTATAATGAAAAACTGTTTTTT.

This clone was detected ten times or more. The chain employs TRBV6-5 and TRBJ2-2, with D possibly matching TRBD1 (6 bases). There are 13 residues in the CDR3. V was trimmed by 0 bases and J by 8 bases, leaving 7 bases between them. Germline V CDR1 and CDR2: MNHEY, SVGAGI. CDR3 region: CASSYSTGGELFF. The CDR3 DNA reads TGTGCCAGCAGTTACTCGACAGGTGGGGAGCTGTTTTTT.

The chain couples TRBV11-2 to TRBJ2-3; 7 nucleotides match TRBD2. This CDR3 is 17 amino acids long. Trimming at V came to 2 bases and at J to 2 bases, leaving 10 bases not matched to a gene. Per the germline V gene, CDR1 is SGHAT and CDR2 is FQNNGV. CDR3 protein: CASSLLASGTSTDTQYF. The CDR3 coding sequence is TGTGCCAGCAGCTTATTGGCTAGCGGAACGTCCACAGATACGCAGTATTTT.

The chain has TRBV4-1 and TRBJ2-3; D call uncertain. The germline V and J ends were trimmed by 5 bases and 0 bases, with 6 bases remaining between them. Germline V gives CDR1 MGHRA, CDR2 YSYEKL. The CDR3 has 13 residues. The CDR3 nucleotides read TGCGCCAGCAGCGAGGTCAGCACAGATACGCAGTATTTT. Translation gives CASSEVSTDTQYF.

This sequence joins TRBV2 and TRBJ1-2; maybe TRBD1 (6 bases). The germline gives CDR1 SNHLY, CDR2 FYNNEI. The V end was cut by 4 bases, the J end by 5 bases, with 11 bases between. This CDR3 spans 13 amino acids. Here the CDR3 reads CASSGETGYGYTF. CDR3 nucleotide sequence: TGTGCCAGCAGTGGAGAAACAGGGTATGGCTACACCTTC.

This chain uses TRBV6-5 with TRBJ1-1; 8 nucleotides align to TRBD1. Germline-derived CDR1 and CDR2 are MNHEY and SVGAGI. The CDR3 contains 14 residues. The J segment lost 5 bases and the V segment lost 6 bases, leaving 8 bases of the junction unmatched. CDR3 amino acids: CASRPGQGETEAFF. CDR3 nucleotides: TGTGCCAGCAGACCCGGACAGGGAGAAACTGAAGCTTTCTTT.

Concerning this clone itself: At one boundary the junction diverges from the germline segment, which might be a read error. This chain uses TRBV10-3 with TRBJ2-5, with TRBD2 matching 7 bases. Germline CDR1 and CDR2: ENHRY and SYGVKD. The CDR3 covers 17 residues. CDR3 residues: CATSARDYTPRQETQYF. DNA for the CDR3: TGTGCCACCAGTGCCCGGGACTACACTCCTAGACAAGAGACCCAGTACTTC.

A single count supports this clone. V is TRBV24-1 and J is TRBJ1-4; the match to TRBD1 covers 8 bases. The CDR3 length is 15 residues. Germline CDR1 KGHDR, CDR2 SFDVKD. V lost 3 bases, J lost 8 bases, and 7 bases stayed unmatched. The CDR3 region has the DNA TGTGCCACCAGTGATCCAGGGGGCGCAGGCGAAAAACTGTTTTTT. It yields the protein CATSDPGGAGEKLFF.

The chain couples TRBV27 to TRBJ2-1; TRBD1 agrees at 9 bases. This CDR3 is 15 amino acids long. Per the germline V gene, CDR1 is MNHEY and CDR2 is SMNVEV (reference sequence). Losses at the gene ends were 6 bases for V and 4 bases for J; bases not matched to a gene: 7. The CDR3 protein is CASRLGGTGYNEQFF. The CDR3 nucleotides read TGTGCCAGCAGGCTGGGCGGGACAGGGTACAATGAGCAGTTCTTC.

The chain links TRBV5-6 to TRBJ1-2; D ambiguous. Trimming stripped 4 bases from V and 11 bases from J, with 12 bases between. Germline assignment: CDR1 SGHDT and CDR2 YYEEEE. The CDR3 contains 11 residues. The DNA for the CDR3 is TGTGCCAGCAGCGCCGGACTCCGGTACACCTTC. Protein sequence: CASSAGLRYTF.

This chain uses TRBV6-5 with TRBJ1-1; D is possibly TRBD1 (5 bases). The CDR3 covers 14 residues. CDR1 is MNHEY, CDR2 SVGAGI, per germline. V was shortened by 8 bases and J by 3 bases, with 16 bases between the two germline ends. The chain's CDR3 is CASRLGERDTEAFF. The CDR3 DNA follows: TGTGCCAGCCGATTAGGGGAACGGGACACTGAAGCTTTCTTT.

This clone showed up just once. V gene TRBV7-6 combines with J gene TRBJ2-1, with a weak D call TRBD2 (6 bases). The CDR3 extends over 15 amino acids. Trimming left V 5 bases short and J 10 bases short, with 21 bases between. Per germline, CDR1 SGHVS and CDR2 FNYEAQ. The CDR3 protein is CASSPLPTDRGEQFF. CDR3 in DNA: TGTGCCAGCAGCCCCCTCCCGACGGACCGGGGGGAGCAGTTCTTC. Supplemented by reference TRBV7-6 and TRBJ2-1, the full variable domain reads GAGVSQSPRYKVTKRGQDVALRCDPISGHVSLYWYRQALGQGPEFLTYFNYEAQQDKSGLPNDRFSAERPEGSISTLTIQRTEQRDSAMYRCASSPLPTDRGEQFFGPGTRLTVL.

The CDR3, as DNA: TGTGCCAGCAGCTTAGCGGCCCGTTCACCCCTCCACTTT. Protein product: CASSLAARSPLHF. The chain is built from TRBV7-9 and TRBJ1-6; D is uncertain. The CDR3 is 13 residues long. The germline V gene encodes CDR1 SEHNR and CDR2 FQNEAQ (reference sequence). Trimming took off 0 bases at V and 9 bases at J, with 6 bases between the two ends.

The CDR3 coding sequence is TGTGCCTCCTGGACAGGGGGCACTGAAGCTTTCTTT. This codes for CASWTGGTEAFF. The chain links TRBV28 to TRBJ1-1, with 10 bases matching TRBD1. Germline CDR1 is MDHEN and CDR2 is SYDVKM. This CDR3 region has 12 residues. Unmatched junction bases numbered 4, after V lost 11 bases and J lost 4 bases.

The chain carries TRBV2 and TRBJ2-7; D remains ambiguous. Germline V gene data show CDR1 as SNHLY and CDR2 as FYNNEI. The CDR3 length is 12 residues. Trimming left V 8 bases short and J 2 bases short, with 10 bases between. CDR3 sequence (DNA): TGTGCCAGCTGGCCGTCAGCCTACGAGCAGTACTTC. Translating gives CASWPSAYEQYF.

V and J are TRBV5-1 and TRBJ2-7, with TRBD2 matching over 8 bases. The length of the CDR3 is 15 residues. Germline CDR1 and CDR2: SGHRS and YFSETQ. V was clipped by 4 bases and J by 5 bases; unmatched bases: 11. The CDR3 DNA is TGCGCCAGCAGCCTGGGAAGGAGCGGGGGTAACGAGCAGTACTTC. Its translation is CASSLGRSGGNEQYF.

The chain links TRBV5-6 to TRBJ1-2; 7 positions match TRBD1. The CDR3 has 15 amino acids. V dropped 0 bases and J dropped 8; count of bases not matched to a gene: 10. Per the germline V gene, CDR1 is SGHDT and CDR2 is YYEEEE. CDR3 DNA: TGTGCCAGCAGCTTGGAGAGACAGGGAACTATGGGCTACACCTTC. This gives the protein CASSLERQGTMGYTF. The full variable domain, in which reference TRBV5-6 and TRBJ1-2 provide the parts outside the CDR3, is DAGVTQSPTHLIKTRGQQVTLRCSPKSGHDTVSWYQQALGQGPQFIFQYYEEEERQRGNFPDRFSGHQFPNYSSELNVNALLLGDSALYLCASSLERQGTMGYTFGSGTRLTVV.

The chain joins TRBV2 to TRBJ1-6, with D unresolved. CDR3 length: 15 amino acids. V shed 2 bases and J shed 8 bases, with 13 bases lying between them. CDR1 and CDR2 from the germline V gene are SNHLY and FYNNEI. The CDR3 region is CASSEWMAGDSPLHF. In DNA form, the CDR3 reads TGTGCCAGCAGTGAATGGATGGCAGGTGATTCACCCCTCCACTTT.

The CDR3 sequence: CASSLRRTKKNTEAFF. Here the CDR3 DNA reads TGTGCCAGCAGTTTACGCCGGACAAAGAAGAACACTGAAGCTTTCTTT. This chain uses TRBV28 with TRBJ1-1; D perhaps matches TRBD1 (5 bases). CDR1 and CDR2 from the germline V gene are MDHEN and SYDVKM. This CDR3 has 16 residues. Trimming stripped 2 bases from V and 1 base from J, with 14 bases between.

This clone was seen only a few times. V is TRBV5-4 and J is TRBJ1-6, with 7 bases identical to TRBD1. The ends lost 4 bases at V and 8 bases at J; junction bases unmatched: 6. Germline V gene data show CDR1 as SGHNT and CDR2 as YYREEE (reference sequence). The CDR3 loop spans 14 amino acids. The CDR3 sequence: CASSRKDRDSPLHF. DNA for the CDR3: TGTGCCAGCAGCAGAAAAGACAGGGATTCACCCCTCCACTTT.

The chain couples TRBV4-3 to TRBJ1-5, with no clear D. Germline assignment: CDR1 LGHNA and CDR2 YSLEER. The CDR3 covers 13 residues. V was cut by 0 bases and J by 4 bases, with 4 bases left in between. As DNA, the CDR3 is TGCGCCAGCAGCCAAGACAGGAATCAGCCCCAGCATTTT. It translates to CASSQDRNQPQHF.

CDR3 DNA sequence: TGCGCCAGCAGCTTGGCCGGACTGGGGGAAAAACTGTTTTTT. It is translated as CASSLAGLGEKLFF. V is TRBV5-1 and J is TRBJ1-4, with no clear D. Germline V gene data show CDR1 as SGHRS and CDR2 as YFSETQ. Trimming cost V 0 bases and J 8 bases, with 11 bases left between them. This CDR3 contains 14 residues. Looking up the rest from reference TRBV5-1 and TRBJ1-4 gives the full variable domain: KAGVTQTPRYLIKTRGQQVTLSCSPISGHRSVSWYQQTPGQGLQFLFEYFSETQRNKGNFPGRFSGRQFSNSRSEMNVSTLELGDSALYLCASSLAGLGEKLFFGSGTQLSVL.

The V and J genes are TRBV7-2 and TRBJ1-5; a possible D gene is TRBD1 (6 bases). This CDR3 is built from 15 residues. V lost 1 base and J lost 5, with 12 bases in between. The germline V gene encodes CDR1 SGHTA and CDR2 FQGNSA. The CDR3 DNA reads TGTGCCAGCAGCTTAGAAGCAGGGGTATATCAGCCCCAGCATTTT. As protein: CASSLEAGVYQPQHF.

V gene TRBV2 combines with J gene TRBJ2-2; TRBD2 matches 9 bases. The CDR3 sequence is 14 residues long. V shed 7 bases, J shed 7 bases, and the junction held 7 bases outside the gene matches. Germline V gene data show CDR1 as SNHLY and CDR2 as FYNNEI. CDR3: CASNIAGADGELFF. Here the CDR3 DNA reads TGTGCCAGCAATATAGCGGGGGCGGACGGGGAGCTGTTTTTT.

The J gene is TRBJ1-4, the V gene TRBV5-1; the match to TRBD1 covers 12 bases. The CDR3 extends over 18 amino acids. Germline V gene data show CDR1 as SGHRS and CDR2 as YFSETQ. Losses at the gene ends were 6 bases for V and 7 bases for J; bases not matched to a gene: 16. The CDR3 DNA reads as TGCGCCAGCACCTCGAACCCCGGGACAGGGGGCGCCGGTGAAAAACTGTTTTTT. Encoded protein: CASTSNPGTGGAGEKLFF.